The 10 T cell receptor beta chains listed next were all sequenced from one sample in a study of blood T cells in healthy people across ages. The use of a sample-barcoded 5' primer and a J-beta primer mix characterized a second PCR of roughly 6 to 12 cycles. Via MiXCR, TCRdb re-called the 5' RACE reads, giving one row per CDR3 protein. The sample carries fewer than 700,000 distinct CDR3 sequences, 40% to 50% recorded once. Material for sequencing was blood. These receptors were taken from a man of 80 years or more in good health.

V usage is TRBV4-3 and J usage is TRBJ1-2, with D tentatively TRBD1 (5 bases). This CDR3 spans 14 amino acids. Trimming left V 3 bases short and J 8 bases short, with 16 bases between. The germline CDR1 and CDR2 sequences are LGHNA and YSLEER. This CDR3 is CASSHATLGGGYTF. CDR3 coding DNA: TGCGCCAGCAGCCACGCTACGTTGGGGGGAGGCTACACCTTC.

This clonotype was seen a handful of times. The J gene is TRBJ2-3, the V gene TRBV5-1; TRBD2 matches at 9 bases. There are 16 residues in the CDR3. V shed 1 base and J 6 bases; nucleotides not matched to a gene: 9. CDR1 and CDR2 from the germline V gene are SGHRS and YFSETQ. DNA for the CDR3: TGCGCCAGCAGCTTGTGGATACCTAGCGGGGCGGATACGCAGTATTTT. Translated: CASSLWIPSGADTQYF.

The sample holds a few counts of this clonotype. The genes are TRBV9 and TRBJ1-2; 7 bases are shared with TRBD1. Per the germline V gene, CDR1 is SGDLS and CDR2 is YYNGEE. The CDR3 is made up of 14 amino acids. Germline trimming cut 4 bases from V and 9 bases from J; bases unmatched to any gene: 12. CDR3 DNA: TGTGCCAGCAGCCTTACTAATGACAGGGCTCGCTACACCTTC. It specifies CASSLTNDRARYTF.

This clonotype was seen more than once but under ten times. The chain combines TRBV6-2 or TRBV6-3 with TRBJ2-7; 13 bases agree with TRBD2. The V segment lost 5 bases and the J segment 4 bases; nucleotides outside the gene matches: 8. The CDR3 has 16 amino acids. Germline CDR1 MNHEY, CDR2 SVGEGT. The CDR3 loop reads CASSAGLAGVLYEQYF. CDR3 DNA: TGTGCCAGCAGTGCCGGACTAGCGGGAGTTCTATACGAGCAGTACTTC.

This clonotype occurred many times. The chain recombines TRBV15 with TRBJ2-7, with a possible D match to TRBD1 (5 bases). Germline V gene lookup returns CDR1 LNHNV and CDR2 YYDKDF (reference sequence). The CDR3 loop spans 13 amino acids. Trimming shortened V by 5 bases and J by 4 bases, and 12 bases separated the two germline ends. The CDR3 is CATSLNQGYEQYF. The CDR3 DNA reads TGTGCCACCAGCCTCAACCAGGGATACGAGCAGTACTTC.

This clonotype has just a few counts. The rearrangement uses TRBV7-2 and TRBJ1-1; no clear D gene. The CDR3 is made up of 14 amino acids. Germline-derived CDR1 and CDR2 are SGHTA and FQGNSA. The V end was cut by 8 bases, the J end by 5 bases, with 18 bases between. The CDR3 region is CASGLEPGRTEAFF. The CDR3 DNA sequence: TGTGCCAGCGGACTTGAGCCGGGGAGGACTGAAGCTTTCTTT. The full variable domain, completed using reference TRBV7-2 and TRBJ1-1, is GAGVSQSPSNKVTEKGKDVELRCDPISGHTALYWYRQSLGQGLEFLIYFQGNSAPDKSGLPSDRFSAERTGGSVSTLTIQRTQQEDSAVYLCASGLEPGRTEAFFGQGTRLTVV.

The chain combines TRBV9 with TRBJ2-3; D is possibly TRBD2 (6 bases). Germline V lookup: CDR1 SGDLS, CDR2 YYNGEE. V shed 0 bases and J shed 2 bases, with 10 bases lying between them. The CDR3 is 15 residues long. CDR3 residues: CASSVDGGSTDTQYF. CDR3 bases: TGTGCCAGCAGCGTAGACGGGGGATCCACAGATACGCAGTATTTT.

The chain couples TRBV5-1 to TRBJ2-2; 10 bases match TRBD2. The CDR3 covers 16 residues. With 2 bases clipped from V and 5 bases from J, the junction kept 6 bases outside the gene matches. Germline V lookup: CDR1 SGHRS, CDR2 YFSETQ. CDR3 sequence: CASSFASGRVTGELFF. CDR3 bases: TGCGCCAGCAGCTTCGCTAGCGGGAGAGTGACCGGGGAGCTGTTTTTT.

This clonotype was seen more than once but under ten times. V usage is TRBV7-2 and J usage is TRBJ1-4; a possible D gene is TRBD1 (6 bases). V was shortened by 0 bases and J by 3 bases, with 11 bases between the two germline ends. Germline CDR1 is SGHTA and CDR2 is FQGNSA. This CDR3 contains 16 residues. The CDR3 nucleotides are TGTGCCAGCAGCTTAGCCCCGAGGGGGGCTAATGAAAAACTGTTTTTT. This gives the protein CASSLAPRGANEKLFF.

This clonotype was seen more than once but under ten times. The chain joins TRBV6-1 to TRBJ2-5; unclear D gene. The DNA end lines up better with TRBJ2-4; the J call may be wrong. In germline, CDR1 is MNHNS, CDR2 SASEGT. The CDR3 loop spans 15 amino acids. The CDR3 coding sequence is TGTGCCAGCAGTGAAGGAACCGTAGCCAAAAACATTCAGTACTTC. As protein: CASSEGTVAKNIQYF.